The 27 T cell receptor beta chains below were found in one sample sequenced in a study of blood T cell repertoires in COVID-19. Repertoires were generated with immunoSEQ multiplex PCR, while TCRdb's copy carries only in-frame clones and drops some. This sample carries 200,000 to 250,000 clones, more than 75% of them seen once, and the ten largest clones take under 8.5%. The sequenced material came from peripheral blood. All receptors come from an elderly woman with COVID-19, enrolled during active disease.

J is TRBJ2-3 and V is TRBV4-1; 9 nucleotides align to TRBD2. The trim removed 0 bases at V and 5 bases at J, leaving 9 bases unmatched. Germline V gene sequence: CDR1 MGHRA, CDR2 YSYEKL. The CDR3 length is 17 residues. The CDR3: CASSQDGAGGPIDTQYF. As DNA, the CDR3 is TGCGCCAGCAGCCAAGATGGTGCGGGGGGGCCGATAGATACGCAGTATTTT.

This rearrangement joins TRBV2 to TRBJ2-3; tentative D call: TRBD2 (5 bases). Germline V CDR1 and CDR2: SNHLY, FYNNEI. The CDR3 loop spans 15 amino acids. V lost 2 bases, J lost 0 bases, and 9 bases lay in between. Written as DNA, the CDR3 is TGTGCCAGCAGTGAACAGCGGAGTAGCACAGATACGCAGTATTTT. It translates to CASSEQRSSTDTQYF.

The sample holds a few counts of this clone. V usage is TRBV28 and J usage is TRBJ1-2, with TRBD1 as a possible D gene (5 bases). V was trimmed by 5 bases and J by 8 bases, leaving 12 bases between them. CDR1 MDHEN and CDR2 SYDVKM come from the germline V gene. The CDR3 contains 12 residues. CDR3 protein: CASSLNSGGYTF. The DNA for the CDR3 is TGTGCCAGCAGTCTCAACTCAGGGGGCTACACCTTC.

The chain is built from TRBV29-1 and TRBJ2-2; D possibly corresponds to TRBD1 (6 bases). V was cut by 4 bases and J by 4 bases, with 16 bases left in between. In germline, CDR1 is SQVTM, CDR2 ANQGSEA. The CDR3 is made up of 15 amino acids. The DNA for the CDR3 is TGCAGCGTTGGGGGACATGTTCGCGGCACCGGGGAGCTGTTTTTT. It encodes CSVGGHVRGTGELFF.

J is TRBJ1-5 and V is TRBV2; D is possibly TRBD1 (6 bases). Germline V CDR1 and CDR2: SNHLY, FYNNEI. This CDR3 is built from 15 residues. V lost 8 bases and J lost 2, with 16 bases in between. The CDR3 nucleotides are TGTGCCAGCGCCTATGGGGGGGGCGGCAATCAGCCCCAGCATTTT. It specifies CASAYGGGGNQPQHF.

The table lists this clone with a few counts. This chain uses TRBV6-5 with TRBJ1-1; tentative D call: TRBD1 (6 bases). Trimming left V 6 bases short and J 8 bases short, with 16 bases between. The CDR3 sequence is 13 residues long. CDR1 MNHEY and CDR2 SVGAGI come from the germline V gene. The CDR3 DNA reads as TGTGCCAGCAGGCGAAACAGGGAAGAAGAAGCTTTCTTT. Protein: CASRRNREEEAFF.

The V and J genes are TRBV4-1 and TRBJ1-6, with 7 bases matching TRBD1. Germline CDR1 is MGHRA and CDR2 is YSYEKL. V dropped 4 bases and J dropped 4; count of bases not matched to a gene: 4. This CDR3 contains 15 residues. CDR3 DNA: TGCGCCAGCAGCCTGGGACAGCCTTATAATTCACCCCTCCACTTT. Protein: CASSLGQPYNSPLHF.

V and J are TRBV11-3 and TRBJ1-6; D is perhaps TRBD1 (5 bases). The V end lost 5 bases, the J end lost 3 bases, and 14 bases lay between the germline ends. Germline-derived CDR1 and CDR2 are SGHNT and YENEEA. CDR3 length: 16 amino acids. CDR3 coding DNA: TGTGCCAGCAGCAGTGGTCGACAGATCTATAATTCACCCCTCCACTTT. Protein product: CASSSGRQIYNSPLHF.

The chain has TRBV6-4 and TRBJ1-4; TRBD1 matches 7 bases. The CDR3 has 16 residues. The germline V gene has CDR1 MRHNA and CDR2 SNTAGT. V trimming: 6 bases; J trimming: 7 bases; junction bases outside the gene matches: 14. The CDR3 reads CASRTPDRVRSEKLFF. CDR3 bases: TGTGCCAGCAGGACTCCCGACAGGGTTCGGAGTGAAAAACTGTTTTTT.

In its sample, this clone was seen once. The chain is built from TRBV4-2 and TRBJ1-2; 8 bases match TRBD1. CDR1 is LGHNA, CDR2 YNFKEQ, per germline. The CDR3 spans 16 residues. V lost 1 base and J lost 7; bases outside the gene matches: 11. For the CDR3, the DNA is TGTGCCAGCAGCCAAGGGGTTGGGGTGACAGGGGTTGGCTACACCTTC. This translates into CASSQGVGVTGVGYTF.

This chain joins TRBV7-8 and TRBJ2-3; 11 bases fit TRBD2. The CDR3 spans 19 residues. Germline-derived CDR1 and CDR2 are SGHVS and FQNEAQ. J gave up 0 bases and V 1 base, and 9 bases lay outside the gene matches. The CDR3, as DNA: TGTGCCAGCAGCTTAGTAATTAGCGGGGGGGGTTTGAGCACAGATACGCAGTATTTT. This sequence encodes CASSLVISGGGLSTDTQYF.

In regard to this clone: The junction does not match germline at one end; this may be a read error. The rearrangement joins TRBV7-9 to TRBJ1-2; no firm D call. Germline-derived CDR1 and CDR2 are SEHNR and FQNEAQ (reference sequence). The CDR3 is 13 residues long. This chain's CDR3 is CASSRGEAGTPSF. In DNA form, the CDR3 reads TGTGCCAGCAGCCGCGGCGAGGCGGGCACACCATCCTTC.

CDR3 in DNA: TGTGCCAGCAGCTTTTTTCTAGGCTACACCTTC. Protein: CASSFFLGYTF. The chain combines TRBV7-6 with TRBJ1-2; D is undetermined. Trimming shortened V by 3 bases and J by 8 bases, and 7 bases separated the two germline ends. The CDR3 is made up of 11 amino acids. CDR1 and CDR2 from the germline V gene are SGHVS and FNYEAQ.

The V and J genes are TRBV7-2 and TRBJ1-6; TRBD1 might be the D (5 bases). V dropped 3 bases and J dropped 9 bases, with 15 bases sitting between them. Germline loops: CDR1 SGHTA, CDR2 FQGNSA. The CDR3 is made up of 15 amino acids. CDR3 sequence (DNA): TGTGCCAGCAGCTTCCTCGGCAGGGTGGGTTCACCCCTCCACTTT. Encoded protein: CASSFLGRVGSPLHF.

This rearrangement joins TRBV6-6 to TRBJ2-7; D may be TRBD1 (6 bases). In germline, CDR1 is MNHNY, CDR2 SVGAGI (reference sequence). The CDR3 spans 15 residues. V was trimmed by 2 bases and J by 6 bases, leaving 17 bases between them. The DNA for the CDR3 is TGTGCCAGCAGTTACCCCGCCCAGGGGAAGACCGAGCAGTACTTC. This gives the protein CASSYPAQGKTEQYF.

This clone showed up just a few times. V and J are TRBV1 and TRBJ1-1; TRBD1, the table's D call, was not compared with the DNA. TRBV1 counts as a pseudogene. The length of the CDR3 is 14 residues. CDR3 protein: CTSSQPGDYTEAFF. The DNA of the CDR3 is TGCACCAGCAGCCAGCCAGGGGATTACACTGAAGCTTTCTTT.

This sequence joins TRBV7-9 and TRBJ1-1; D is unresolved. The CDR3 is made up of 16 amino acids. V lost 0 bases, J lost 4 bases, and 15 bases lay in between. Germline values: CDR1 SEHNR, CDR2 FQNEAQ (reference sequence). The CDR3 is CASSLAVEITGTEAFF. CDR3 coding DNA: TGTGCCAGCAGCTTAGCCGTCGAGATAACGGGCACTGAAGCTTTCTTT.

The gene calls are TRBV19 and TRBJ2-1; maybe TRBD1 (6 bases). Germline assignment: CDR1 LNHDA and CDR2 SQIVND (reference sequence). V was trimmed by 6 bases and J by 6 bases, leaving 12 bases between them. The CDR3 runs 13 residues. The CDR3 coding sequence is TGTGCCAGTAGCCTTCAGGGGATCAATGAGCAGTTCTTC. Its translation: CASSLQGINEQFF. The complete variable domain, with remaining parts taken from reference TRBV19 and TRBJ2-1, reads DGGITQSPKYLFRKEGQNVTLSCEQNLNHDAMYWYRQDPGQGLRLIYYSQIVNDFQKGDIAEGYSVSREKKESFPLTVTSAQKNPTAFYLCASSLQGINEQFFGPGTRLTVL.

V gene TRBV7-3 combines with J gene TRBJ2-7; 8 positions agree with TRBD1. Germline CDR1 SGHTA, CDR2 FQGTGA. The CDR3 has 16 amino acids. The V segment lost 5 bases and the J segment 2 bases; nucleotides outside the gene matches: 11. The CDR3 reads CASSPSGTGFPYEQYF. The CDR3 DNA reads as TGTGCCAGCAGCCCATCCGGGACAGGCTTCCCCTACGAGCAGTACTTC.

This chain connects TRBV11-2 to TRBJ1-3, with a possible D match to TRBD1 (5 bases). The CDR3 is 16 residues long. V lost 4 bases and J 3 bases, leaving 16 bases between the germline ends. Germline loops: CDR1 SGHAT, CDR2 FQNNGV. In DNA, the CDR3 is TGTGCCAGCAGCTGGGGTACAGGTGAATATGGAAACACCATATATTTT. Translated, it gives CASSWGTGEYGNTIYF.

The chain is built from TRBV19 and TRBJ1-5; weak D call: TRBD1 (5 bases). This CDR3 is built from 16 residues. V was shortened by 5 bases and J by 0 bases, with 14 bases between the two germline ends. Germline V gives CDR1 LNHDA, CDR2 SQIVND (reference sequence). The CDR3 nucleotides read TGTGCCAGTAGTCCGGGGGGTCCTTATAGCAATCAGCCCCAGCATTTT. Encoded protein: CASSPGGPYSNQPQHF.

The rearrangement links TRBV3-1 (or the pseudogene TRBV3-2) to TRBJ1-1; D remains unclear. CDR1 is LGHDT and CDR2 is YNNKEL in the germline V gene (reference sequence). V gave up 0 bases and J gave up 5 bases, with 10 bases separating them. CDR3 length: 14 amino acids. The DNA for the CDR3 is TGTGCCAGCAGCCAAGAGGCCTTGAGGACTGAAGCTTTCTTT. Translated: CASSQEALRTEAFF.

This sequence joins TRBV10-3 and TRBJ1-2; 7 bases fit TRBD1. CDR1 and CDR2 (germline): ENHRY, SYGVKD. The CDR3 sequence is 16 residues long. Losses at the gene ends were 8 bases for V and 0 bases for J; bases not matched to a gene: 12. CDR3 sequence (DNA): TGTGCCATCGTAGGGTCGTCGACAGGGACTAACTATGGCTACACCTTC. This translates into CAIVGSSTGTNYGYTF.

The chain recombines TRBV5-1 with TRBJ1-1, with TRBD1 matching over 7 bases. The CDR3 covers 15 residues. V was clipped by 3 bases and J by 0 bases; unmatched bases: 5. Per germline, CDR1 SGHRS and CDR2 YFSETQ. The CDR3 DNA reads TGCGCCAGCAGCTCGACAGGGAACATGAACACTGAAGCTTTCTTT. It is translated as CASSSTGNMNTEAFF.

This clone was found a few times. J is TRBJ1-3 and V is TRBV6-5; 8 positions match TRBD1. The CDR3 has 15 amino acids. The V and J ends lost 8 bases and 2 bases, in that order; junction bases with no gene match: 8. The germline V gene has CDR1 MNHEY and CDR2 SVGAGI. The chain's CDR3 is CASGRRGLPGNTIYF. The DNA of the CDR3 is TGTGCCAGCGGGCGCAGGGGGCTGCCTGGAAACACCATATATTTT.

This clone has more than one count but fewer than ten. The chain uses TRBV2 and TRBJ1-6, with TRBD1 matching 7 bases. The CDR3 covers 15 residues. The germline CDR1 and CDR2 sequences are SNHLY and FYNNEI. Trimming removed 7 bases from V and 7 bases from J; junction bases left unmatched: 10. In DNA, the CDR3 is TGTGCCAGCACTCCAATGACAGGGACCAATTCACCCCTCCACTTT. Protein sequence: CASTPMTGTNSPLHF.

This clone was detected only a few times. The chain uses TRBV3-1 (or the pseudogene TRBV3-2) and TRBJ2-7; 9 bases match TRBD2. Germline V gives CDR1 LGHDT, CDR2 YNNKEL (reference sequence). CDR3 length: 14 residues. Trimming cost V 4 bases and J 7 bases; bases outside gene matches: 8. The CDR3 nucleotides read TGTGCCAGCAGCCCGGTAGCGGGAGCTGGAGAGCAGTACTTC. The encoded protein is CASSPVAGAGEQYF.